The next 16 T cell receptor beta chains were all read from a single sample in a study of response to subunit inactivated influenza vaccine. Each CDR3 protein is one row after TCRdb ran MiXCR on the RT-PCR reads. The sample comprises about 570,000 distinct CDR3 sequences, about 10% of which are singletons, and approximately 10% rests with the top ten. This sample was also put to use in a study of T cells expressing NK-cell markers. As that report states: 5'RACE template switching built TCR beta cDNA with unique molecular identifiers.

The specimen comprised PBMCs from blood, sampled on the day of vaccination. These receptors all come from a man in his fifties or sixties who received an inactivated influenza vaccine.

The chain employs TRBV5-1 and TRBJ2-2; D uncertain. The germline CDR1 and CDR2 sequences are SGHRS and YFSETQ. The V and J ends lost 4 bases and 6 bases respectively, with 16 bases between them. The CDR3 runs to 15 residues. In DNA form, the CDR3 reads TGCGCCAGCAGCCTAACTACGATGGCCTCCGGGGAGCTGTTTTTT. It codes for CASSLTTMASGELFF.

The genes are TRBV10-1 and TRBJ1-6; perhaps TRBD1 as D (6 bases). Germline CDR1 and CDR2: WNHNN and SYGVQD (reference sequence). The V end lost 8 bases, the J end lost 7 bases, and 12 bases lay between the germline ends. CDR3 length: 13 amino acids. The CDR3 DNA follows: TGCGCCAGCTCCGGGACACTGAATTCACCCCTCCACTTT. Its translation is CASSGTLNSPLHF.

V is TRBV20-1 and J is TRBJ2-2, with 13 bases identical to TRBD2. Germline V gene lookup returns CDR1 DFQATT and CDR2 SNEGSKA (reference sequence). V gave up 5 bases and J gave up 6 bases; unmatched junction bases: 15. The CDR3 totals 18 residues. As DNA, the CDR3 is TGCAGTGCTGACGACCGAGGACTAGCGGGAGACTGCTCCGGGGAGCTGTTTTTT. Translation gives CSADDRGLAGDCSGELFF.

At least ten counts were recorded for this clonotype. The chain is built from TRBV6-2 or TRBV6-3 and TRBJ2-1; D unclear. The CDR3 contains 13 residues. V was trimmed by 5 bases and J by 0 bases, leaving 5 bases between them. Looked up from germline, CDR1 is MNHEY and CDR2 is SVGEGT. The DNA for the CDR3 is TGTGCCAGCAGTACCAGCTCCTACAATGAGCAGTTCTTC. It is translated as CASSTSSYNEQFF.

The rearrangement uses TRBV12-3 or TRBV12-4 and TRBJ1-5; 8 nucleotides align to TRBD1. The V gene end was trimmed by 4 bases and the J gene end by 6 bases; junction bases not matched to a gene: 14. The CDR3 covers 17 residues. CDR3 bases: TGTGCCAGCAGTTATGCCAGGAAGACAGGGGTTATTCAGCCCCAGCATTTT. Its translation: CASSYARKTGVIQPQHF.

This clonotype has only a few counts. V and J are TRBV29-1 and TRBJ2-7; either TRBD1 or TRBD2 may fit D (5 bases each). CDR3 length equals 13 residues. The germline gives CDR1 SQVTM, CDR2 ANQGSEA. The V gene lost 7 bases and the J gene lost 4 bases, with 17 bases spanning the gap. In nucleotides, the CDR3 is TGCAGCGCGGCGGACACTCGAGGGTACGAGCAGTACTTC. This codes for CSAADTRGYEQYF.

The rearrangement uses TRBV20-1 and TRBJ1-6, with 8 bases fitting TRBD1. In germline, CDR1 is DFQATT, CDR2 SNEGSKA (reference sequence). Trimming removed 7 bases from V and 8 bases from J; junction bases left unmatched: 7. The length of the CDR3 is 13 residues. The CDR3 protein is CSGKTGVDSPLHF. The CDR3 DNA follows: TGCAGTGGAAAGACAGGGGTCGATTCACCCCTCCACTTT.

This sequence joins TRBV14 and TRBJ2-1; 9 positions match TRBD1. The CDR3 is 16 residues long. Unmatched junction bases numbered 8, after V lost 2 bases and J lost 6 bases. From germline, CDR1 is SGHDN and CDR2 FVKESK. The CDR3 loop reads CASSQYRGRAGNEQFF. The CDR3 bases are TGTGCCAGCAGCCAATACAGGGGGCGAGCGGGCAATGAGCAGTTCTTC. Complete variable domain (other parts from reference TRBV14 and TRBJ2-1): EAGVTQFPSHSVIEKGQTVTLRCDPISGHDNLYWYRRVMGKEIKFLLHFVKESKQDESGMPNNRFLAERTGGTYSTLKVQPAELEDSGVYFCASSQYRGRAGNEQFFGPGTRLTVL.

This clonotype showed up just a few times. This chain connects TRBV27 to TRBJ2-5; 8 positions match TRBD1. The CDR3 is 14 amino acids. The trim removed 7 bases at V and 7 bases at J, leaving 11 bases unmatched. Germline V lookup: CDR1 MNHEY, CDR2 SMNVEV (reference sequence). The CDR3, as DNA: TGTGCCAGCACCCTTTATGGGACAGGAGGGACCCAGTACTTC. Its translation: CASTLYGTGGTQYF.

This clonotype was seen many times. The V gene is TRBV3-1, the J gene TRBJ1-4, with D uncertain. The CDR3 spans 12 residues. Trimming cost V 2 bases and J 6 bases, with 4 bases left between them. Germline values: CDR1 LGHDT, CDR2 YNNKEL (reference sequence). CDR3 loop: CASSQTDEKLFF. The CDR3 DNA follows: TGTGCCAGCAGCCAAACCGATGAAAAACTGTTTTTT. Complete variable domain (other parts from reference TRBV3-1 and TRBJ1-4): DTAVSQTPKYLVTQMGNDKSIKCEQNLGHDTMYWYKQDSKKFLKIMFSYNNKELIINETVPNRFSPKSPDKAHLNLHINSLELGDSAVYFCASSQTDEKLFFGSGTQLSVL.

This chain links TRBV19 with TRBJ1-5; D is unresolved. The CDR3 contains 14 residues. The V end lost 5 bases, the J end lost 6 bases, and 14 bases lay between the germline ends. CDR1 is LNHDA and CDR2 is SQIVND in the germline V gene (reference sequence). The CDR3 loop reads CASSDTIRGQPQHF. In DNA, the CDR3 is TGTGCCAGTAGTGACACAATTCGGGGTCAGCCCCAGCATTTT.

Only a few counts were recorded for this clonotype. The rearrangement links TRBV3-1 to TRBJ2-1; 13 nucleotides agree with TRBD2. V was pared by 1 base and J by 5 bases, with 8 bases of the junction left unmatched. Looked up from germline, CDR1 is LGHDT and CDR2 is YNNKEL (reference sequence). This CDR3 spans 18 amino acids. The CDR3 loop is CASSQGSTSGRADNEQFF. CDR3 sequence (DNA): TGTGCCAGCAGCCAAGGTTCTACTAGCGGGAGGGCCGACAATGAGCAGTTCTTC.

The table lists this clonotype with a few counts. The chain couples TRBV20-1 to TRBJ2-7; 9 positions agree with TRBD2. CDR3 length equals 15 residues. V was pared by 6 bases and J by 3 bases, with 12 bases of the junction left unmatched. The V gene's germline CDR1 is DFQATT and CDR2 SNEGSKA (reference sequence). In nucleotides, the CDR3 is TGCAGTGCCGAACCTCCCTCAGCGGGGGGCTACGAGCAGTACTTC. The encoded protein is CSAEPPSAGGYEQYF.

CDR3 protein: CSANREGETQYF. The DNA of the CDR3 is TGCAGTGCAAACAGGGAGGGAGAGACCCAGTACTTC. V and J are TRBV20-1 and TRBJ2-5; perhaps TRBD2 as D (7 bases). Trimming took off 6 bases at V and 4 bases at J, with 12 bases between the two ends. CDR3 length equals 12 residues. Germline V gives CDR1 DFQATT, CDR2 SNEGSKA (reference sequence).

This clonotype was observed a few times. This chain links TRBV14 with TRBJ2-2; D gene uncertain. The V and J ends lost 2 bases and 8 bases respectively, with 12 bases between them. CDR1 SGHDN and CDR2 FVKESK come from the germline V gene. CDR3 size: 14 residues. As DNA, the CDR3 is TGTGCCAGCAGCCAATTACCCACGCTGGGGGAGCTGTTTTTT. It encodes CASSQLPTLGELFF.

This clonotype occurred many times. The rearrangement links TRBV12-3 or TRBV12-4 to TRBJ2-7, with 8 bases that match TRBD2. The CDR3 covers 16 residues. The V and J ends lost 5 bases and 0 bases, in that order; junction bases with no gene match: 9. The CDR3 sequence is CASSVGGLASSYEQYF. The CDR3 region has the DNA TGTGCCAGCAGTGTCGGTGGACTAGCTAGCTCCTACGAGCAGTACTTC.